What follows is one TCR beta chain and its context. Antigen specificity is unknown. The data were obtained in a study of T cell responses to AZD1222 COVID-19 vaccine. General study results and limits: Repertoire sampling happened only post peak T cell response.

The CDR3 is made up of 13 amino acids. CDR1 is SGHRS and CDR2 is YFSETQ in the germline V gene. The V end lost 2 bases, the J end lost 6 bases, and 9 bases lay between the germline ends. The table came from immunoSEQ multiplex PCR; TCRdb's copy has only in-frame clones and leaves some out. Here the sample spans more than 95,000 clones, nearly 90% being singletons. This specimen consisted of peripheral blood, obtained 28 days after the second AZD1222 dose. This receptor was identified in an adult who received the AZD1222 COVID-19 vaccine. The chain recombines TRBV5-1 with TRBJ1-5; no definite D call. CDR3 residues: CASSFEGSQPQHF. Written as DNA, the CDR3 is TGCGCCAGCAGCTTCGAGGGATCTCAGCCCCAGCATTTT.